This TCR beta chain comes out of a study of cytomegalovirus exposure and HLA in healthy donors. Study results and limitations: Earlier analysis found most TCR beta V segments productive about 90% or about 30% of the time. Reports indicate that TCR beta sequences accurately predicted the HLA-A and HLA-B alleles of most subjects.

As to this clone: Its specificity is unknown.

PCR used 60 Vbeta primers and 13 Jbeta primers. The assay was immunoSEQ multiplex PCR, and TCRdb's table has in-frame clones only and misses some. The sample holds about 170,000 clones; 65% to 85% are singletons and the top ten take approximately 0.8%. V was shortened by 5 bases and J by 0 bases, with 11 bases between the two germline ends. CDR1 is SGHNT and CDR2 is YYREEE in the germline V gene (reference sequence). The CDR3 covers 14 residues. The study sampled nominally healthy donors, though unrecorded immune exposures were likely. Sequenced: PBMCs. This clonotype was obtained from a woman aged 18-29 years in good health and CMV-seronegative. The chain recombines TRBV5-4 with TRBJ1-2; the D gene is possibly TRBD1 (6 bases). In DNA, the CDR3 is TGTGCCAGCAGAACTACAGGGCCTAACTATGGCTACACCTTC. Its translation: CASRTTGPNYGYTF.